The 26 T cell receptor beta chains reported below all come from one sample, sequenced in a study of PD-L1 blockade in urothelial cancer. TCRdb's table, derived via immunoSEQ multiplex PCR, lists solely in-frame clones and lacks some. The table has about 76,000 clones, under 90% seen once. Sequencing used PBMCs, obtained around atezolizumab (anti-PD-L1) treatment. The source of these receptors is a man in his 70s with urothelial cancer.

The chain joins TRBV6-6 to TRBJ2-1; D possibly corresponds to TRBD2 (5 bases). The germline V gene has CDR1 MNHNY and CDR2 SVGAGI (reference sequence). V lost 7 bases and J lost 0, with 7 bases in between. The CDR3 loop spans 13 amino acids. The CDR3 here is CASKEGSYNEQFF. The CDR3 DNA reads TGTGCCAGCAAAGAGGGCTCCTACAATGAGCAGTTCTTC.

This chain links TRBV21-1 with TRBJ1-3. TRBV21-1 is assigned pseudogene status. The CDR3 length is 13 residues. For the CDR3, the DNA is TGTGCCAGCAGCATGGGAGGGGTAAACACCATATATTTT. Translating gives CASSMGGVNTIYF.

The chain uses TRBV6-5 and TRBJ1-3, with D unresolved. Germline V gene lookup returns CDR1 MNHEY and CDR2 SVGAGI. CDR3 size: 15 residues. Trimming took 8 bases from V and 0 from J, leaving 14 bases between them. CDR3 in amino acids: CASYDFPSSGNTIYF. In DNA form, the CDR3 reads TGTGCCAGCTACGACTTCCCAAGCTCTGGAAACACCATATATTTT.

CDR3 residues: CASGTTRGEQYF. The DNA of the CDR3 is TGTGCCTCCGGGACTACGAGGGGCGAGCAGTACTTC. The chain recombines TRBV6-5 with TRBJ2-7, with 7 bases that match TRBD2. CDR1 is MNHEY, CDR2 SVGAGI, per germline. The CDR3 length is 12 residues. V shed 11 bases, J shed 6 bases, and the junction held 10 bases outside the gene matches.

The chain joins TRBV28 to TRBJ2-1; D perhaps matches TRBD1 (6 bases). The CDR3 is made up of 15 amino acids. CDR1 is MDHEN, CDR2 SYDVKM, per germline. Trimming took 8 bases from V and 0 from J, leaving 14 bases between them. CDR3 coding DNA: TGTGCCAGCCTCCTACAGGGATTCTCCTACAATGAGCAGTTCTTC. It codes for CASLLQGFSYNEQFF. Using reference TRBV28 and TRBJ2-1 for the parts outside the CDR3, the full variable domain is DVKVTQSSRYLVKRTGEKVFLECVQDMDHENMFWYRQDPGLGLRLIYFSYDVKMKEKGDIPEGYSVSREKKERFSLILESASTNQTSMYLCASLLQGFSYNEQFFGPGTRLTVL.

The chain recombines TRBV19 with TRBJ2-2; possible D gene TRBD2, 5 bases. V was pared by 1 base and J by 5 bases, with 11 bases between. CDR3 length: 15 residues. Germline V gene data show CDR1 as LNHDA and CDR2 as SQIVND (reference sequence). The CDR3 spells CASSIVQRATGELFF. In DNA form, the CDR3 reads TGTGCCAGTAGTATAGTGCAGAGGGCAACCGGGGAGCTGTTTTTT.

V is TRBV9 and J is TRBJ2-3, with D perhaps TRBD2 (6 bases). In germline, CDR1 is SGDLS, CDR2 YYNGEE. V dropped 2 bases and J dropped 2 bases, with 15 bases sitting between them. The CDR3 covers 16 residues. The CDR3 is CASSVSGTPSTDTQYF. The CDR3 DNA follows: TGTGCCAGCAGCGTGTCCGGGACTCCGTCCACAGATACGCAGTATTTT.

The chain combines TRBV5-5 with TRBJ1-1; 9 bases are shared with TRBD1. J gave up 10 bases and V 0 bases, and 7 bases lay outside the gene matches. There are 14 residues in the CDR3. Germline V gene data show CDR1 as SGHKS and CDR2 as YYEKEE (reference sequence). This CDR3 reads CASSLAGTGKRAFF. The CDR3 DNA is TGTGCCAGCAGCTTGGCCGGGACAGGGAAAAGAGCTTTCTTT.

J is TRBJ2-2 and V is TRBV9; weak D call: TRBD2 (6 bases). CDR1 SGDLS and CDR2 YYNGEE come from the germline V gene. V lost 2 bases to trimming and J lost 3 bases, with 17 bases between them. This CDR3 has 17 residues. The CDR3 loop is CASSVPPSEWDTGELFF. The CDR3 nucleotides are TGTGCCAGCAGCGTCCCCCCTAGCGAATGGGACACCGGGGAGCTGTTTTTT.

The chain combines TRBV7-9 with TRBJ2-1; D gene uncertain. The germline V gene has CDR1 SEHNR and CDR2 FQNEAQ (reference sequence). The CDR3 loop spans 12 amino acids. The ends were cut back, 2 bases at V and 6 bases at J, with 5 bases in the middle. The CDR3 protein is CASSLFLNEQFF. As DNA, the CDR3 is TGTGCCAGCAGCTTATTTCTCAATGAGCAGTTCTTC.

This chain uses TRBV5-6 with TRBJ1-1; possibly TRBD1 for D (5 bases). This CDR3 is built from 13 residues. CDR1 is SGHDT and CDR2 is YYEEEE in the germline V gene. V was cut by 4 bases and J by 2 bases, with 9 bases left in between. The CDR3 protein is CASSRQLNTEAFF. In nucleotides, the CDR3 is TGTGCCAGCAGCCGACAGTTAAACACTGAAGCTTTCTTT.

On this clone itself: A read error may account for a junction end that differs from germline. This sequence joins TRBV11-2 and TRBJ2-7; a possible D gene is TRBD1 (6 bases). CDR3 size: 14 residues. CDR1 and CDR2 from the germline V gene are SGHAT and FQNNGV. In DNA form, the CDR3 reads TGTGCCAGCACCTTACAGGGTCGACGGCACGAGCAGTACTTC. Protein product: CASTLQGRRHEQYF.

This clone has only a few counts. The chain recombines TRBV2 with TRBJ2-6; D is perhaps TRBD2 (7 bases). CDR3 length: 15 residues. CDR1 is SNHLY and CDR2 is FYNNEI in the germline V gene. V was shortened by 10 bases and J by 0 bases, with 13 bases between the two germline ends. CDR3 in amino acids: CATREGVSGANVLTF. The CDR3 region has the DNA TGTGCCACAAGGGAGGGGGTCTCTGGGGCCAACGTCCTGACTTTC.

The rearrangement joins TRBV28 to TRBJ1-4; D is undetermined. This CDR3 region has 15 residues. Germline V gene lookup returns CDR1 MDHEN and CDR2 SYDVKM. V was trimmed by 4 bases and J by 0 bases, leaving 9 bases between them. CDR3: CASSSAAATNEKLFF. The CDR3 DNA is TGTGCCAGCAGTTCAGCGGCGGCAACTAATGAAAAACTGTTTTTT.

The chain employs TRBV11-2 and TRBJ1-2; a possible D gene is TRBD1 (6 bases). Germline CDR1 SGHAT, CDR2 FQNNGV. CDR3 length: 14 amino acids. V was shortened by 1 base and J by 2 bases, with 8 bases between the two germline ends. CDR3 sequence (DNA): TGTGCCAGCAGCTTAGGGACAGCAAACTATGGCTACACCTTC. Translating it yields CASSLGTANYGYTF.

DNA of the CDR3: TGTGCCAGCAGCCCGACGACAGGACTTATTTTTTTT. Its protein product is CASSPTTGLIFF. This chain uses TRBV28 with TRBJ1-4; TRBD1 might be the D (6 bases). V was pared by 6 bases and J by 17 bases, with 19 bases between. The CDR3 has 12 amino acids. From germline, CDR1 is MDHEN and CDR2 SYDVKM.

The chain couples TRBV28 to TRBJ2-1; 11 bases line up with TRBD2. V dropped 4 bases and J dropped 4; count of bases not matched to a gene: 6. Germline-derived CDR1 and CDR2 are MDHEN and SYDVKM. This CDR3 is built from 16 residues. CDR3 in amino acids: CASSSTGTSGYNEQFF. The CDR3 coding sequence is TGTGCCAGCAGTTCTACCGGGACTAGCGGTTACAATGAGCAGTTCTTC.

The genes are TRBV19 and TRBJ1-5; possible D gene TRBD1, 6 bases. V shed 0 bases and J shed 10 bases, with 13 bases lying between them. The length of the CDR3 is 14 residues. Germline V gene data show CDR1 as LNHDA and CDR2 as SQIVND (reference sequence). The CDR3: CASSIDRTVPPQHF. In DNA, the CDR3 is TGTGCCAGTAGTATAGATCGGACAGTCCCTCCCCAGCATTTT.

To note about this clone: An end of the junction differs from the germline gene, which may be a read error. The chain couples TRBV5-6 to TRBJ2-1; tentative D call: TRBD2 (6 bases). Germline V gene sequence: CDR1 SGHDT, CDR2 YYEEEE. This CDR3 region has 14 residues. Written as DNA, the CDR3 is TGTGCCAGCAGCTCCGGGAGCTATTACAATGAGCAGCTCTTC. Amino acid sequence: CASSSGSYYNEQLF.

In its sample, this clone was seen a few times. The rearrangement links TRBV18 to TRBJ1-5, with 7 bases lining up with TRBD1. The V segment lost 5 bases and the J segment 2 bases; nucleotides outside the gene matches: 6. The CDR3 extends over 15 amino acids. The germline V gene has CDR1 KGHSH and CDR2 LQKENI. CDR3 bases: TGTGCCAGCTCAGAACAGGGGCCAGGCAATCAGCCCCAGCATTTT. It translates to CASSEQGPGNQPQHF.

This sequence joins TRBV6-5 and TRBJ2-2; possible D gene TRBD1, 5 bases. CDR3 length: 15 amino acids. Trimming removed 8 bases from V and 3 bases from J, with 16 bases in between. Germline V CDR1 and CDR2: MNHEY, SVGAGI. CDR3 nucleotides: TGTGCCAGCCGCCAGCGTCGCAGGGACACCGGGGAGCTGTTTTTT. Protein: CASRQRRRDTGELFF.

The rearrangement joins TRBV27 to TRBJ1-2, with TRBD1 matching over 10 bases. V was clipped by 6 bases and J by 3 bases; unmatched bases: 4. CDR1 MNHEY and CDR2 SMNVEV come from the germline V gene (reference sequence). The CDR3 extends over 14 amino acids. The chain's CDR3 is CASSWTGGDYGYTF. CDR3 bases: TGTGCCAGCAGCTGGACAGGGGGGGACTATGGCTACACCTTC.

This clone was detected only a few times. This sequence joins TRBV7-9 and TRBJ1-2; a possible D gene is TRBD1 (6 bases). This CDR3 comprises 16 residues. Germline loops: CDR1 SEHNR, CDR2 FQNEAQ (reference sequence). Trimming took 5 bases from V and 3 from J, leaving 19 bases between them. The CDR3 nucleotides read TGTGCCAGCAGCCCAGACTCCGGGGACACCCACTATGGCTACACCTTC. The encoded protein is CASSPDSGDTHYGYTF.

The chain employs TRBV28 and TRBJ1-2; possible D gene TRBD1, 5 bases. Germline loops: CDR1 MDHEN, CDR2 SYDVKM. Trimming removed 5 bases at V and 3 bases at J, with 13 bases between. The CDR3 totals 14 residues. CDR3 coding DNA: TGTGCCAGCAGTCCCGGGACTTTAGACTATGGCTACACCTTC. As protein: CASSPGTLDYGYTF.

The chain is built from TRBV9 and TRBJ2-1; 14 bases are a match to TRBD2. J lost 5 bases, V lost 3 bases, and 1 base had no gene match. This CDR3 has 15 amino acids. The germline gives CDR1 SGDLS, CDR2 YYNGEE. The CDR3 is CASSAGLAGDNEQFF. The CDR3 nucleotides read TGTGCCAGCAGCGCGGGACTAGCGGGGGACAATGAGCAGTTCTTC.

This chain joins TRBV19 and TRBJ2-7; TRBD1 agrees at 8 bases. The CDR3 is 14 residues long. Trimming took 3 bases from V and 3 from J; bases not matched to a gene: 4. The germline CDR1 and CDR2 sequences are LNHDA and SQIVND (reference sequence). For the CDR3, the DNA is TGTGCCAGTAGTATGTCTGGACAGGGCTACGAGCAGTACTTC. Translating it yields CASSMSGQGYEQYF.